This T cell receptor beta chain was captured in a study of CD4 T cells in relation to SARS-CoV-2 and coronaviruses. About the research overall: PBMCs were cultured with antigen for over 8 days before TCR beta sequencing. Points from the study as a whole: In roughly 60% of donors, memory CD4+ clonotypes crossrecognized SARS-CoV-2 and at least one common cold coronavirus spike.

The unexposed donors gave CD4+ T cells in about 2010-2019, prior to COVID-19. The cells were cultured for about ten days before CD4+ T cells were isolated. The data were produced by immunoSEQ multiplex PCR, yet TCRdb's version contains in-frame clones alone and is incomplete. Of just over 15,000 clones listed, around 74% are singletons. The CDR3 totals 14 residues. The junction had 0 bases not matched to a gene; V was cut back by 5 bases and J by 3 bases. Germline CDR1 is SGHNT and CDR2 is YENEEA. On this clone: Its antigen is undetermined.

This sequence was found in a human donor in good health. Sequences were obtained from CD4+ T cells from PBMCs, cultured in vitro. The chain joins TRBV11-3 to TRBJ2-1; 11 nucleotides align to TRBD2. This chain's CDR3 is CASSLAGGYNEQFF. CDR3 sequence (DNA): TGTGCCAGCAGCCTAGCGGGAGGCTACAATGAGCAGTTCTTC. Variable domain in full (rest from reference TRBV11-3 and TRBJ2-1): EAGVVQSPRYKIIEKKQPVAFWCNPISGHNTLYWYLQNLGQGPELLIRYENEEAVDDSQLPKDRFSAERLKGVDSTLKIQPAELGDSAVYLCASSLAGGYNEQFFGPGTRLTVL.